The 14 T cell receptor beta chains given below trace back to one sample, sequenced in a study of blood T cell repertoires in COVID-19. Some clones are missing from TCRdb's copy, which holds only in-frame ones; the method was immunoSEQ multiplex PCR. Of around 300,000 clones in the sample, around 88% are singletons; the top ten hold roughly 1.7%. Sequencing was done on a sample of peripheral blood. Receptors originate from a woman aged 25-40 years with COVID-19, enrolled during active disease.

There are a few counts of this clone. V gene TRBV30 combines with J gene TRBJ1-2; D is possibly TRBD1 (6 bases). V lost 2 bases, J lost 6 bases, and 10 bases lay in between. Germline CDR1 and CDR2: GTSNPN and SVGIG (reference sequence). The CDR3 spans 12 residues. CDR3 loop: CAWSRTVHGYTF. Here the CDR3 DNA reads TGTGCCTGGAGTAGGACAGTCCATGGCTACACCTTC.

The chain is built from TRBV4-2 and TRBJ1-4; 10 bases line up with TRBD1. Germline V CDR1 and CDR2: LGHNA, YNFKEQ. The CDR3 is 15 residues long. V lost 1 base and J lost 7; bases outside the gene matches: 3. The chain's CDR3 is CASSQGDRGIEKLFF. CDR3 sequence (DNA): TGTGCCAGCAGCCAAGGGGACAGGGGAATTGAAAAACTGTTTTTT.

V gene TRBV5-5 combines with J gene TRBJ1-2; 8 nucleotides line up with TRBD1. In germline, CDR1 is SGHKS, CDR2 YYEKEE (reference sequence). Losses at the gene ends were 4 bases for V and 0 bases for J; bases not matched to a gene: 8. This CDR3 has 16 residues. The CDR3 loop reads CASSDQQGVTNYGYTF. DNA for the CDR3: TGTGCCAGCAGCGACCAACAGGGGGTTACTAACTATGGCTACACCTTC. Looking up the rest from reference TRBV5-5 and TRBJ1-2 gives the full variable domain: DAGVTQSPTHLIKTRGQQVTLRCSPISGHKSVSWYQQVLGQGPQFIFQYYEKEERGRGNFPDRFSARQFPNYSSELNVNALLLGDSALYLCASSDQQGVTNYGYTFGSGTRLTVV.

The chain joins TRBV7-9 to TRBJ1-1; unclear D gene. Germline CDR1 SEHNR, CDR2 FQNEAQ (reference sequence). With 5 bases removed from V and 6 bases from J, the gap between germline ends came to 10 bases. This CDR3 comprises 12 residues. CDR3: CASSHGVAEAFF. The CDR3 DNA is TGTGCCAGCAGCCACGGTGTCGCTGAAGCTTTCTTT.

The chain is built from TRBV28 and TRBJ2-1; 10 bases agree with TRBD2. V gave up 1 base and J gave up 4 bases; unmatched junction bases: 4. Germline CDR1 MDHEN, CDR2 SYDVKM. The CDR3 loop spans 16 amino acids. DNA of the CDR3: TGTGCCAGCAGTTTATTGACTAGCGGGTATTACAATGAGCAGTTCTTC. This sequence encodes CASSLLTSGYYNEQFF.

The chain combines TRBV20-1 with TRBJ1-3; D remains ambiguous. V lost 8 bases and J lost 4, with 9 bases in between. This CDR3 is built from 11 residues. Germline V gene lookup returns CDR1 DFQATT and CDR2 SNEGSKA (reference sequence). The CDR3 coding sequence is TGCAGTTTCGCGTGGGGAAACACCATATATTTT. It is translated as CSFAWGNTIYF.

The rearrangement links TRBV28 to TRBJ1-6, with 8 positions matching TRBD1. CDR1 and CDR2 (germline): MDHEN, SYDVKM. The CDR3 is 14 residues long. J gave up 10 bases and V 5 bases, and 7 bases lay outside the gene matches. The CDR3 bases are TGTGCCAGCAGTCCCCGGACAGGGCACTCACCCCTCCACTTT. Protein: CASSPRTGHSPLHF.

The rearrangement uses TRBV6-1 and TRBJ2-7, with 10 bases fitting TRBD1. Germline CDR1 is MNHNS and CDR2 is SASEGT. This CDR3 contains 15 residues. J gave up 5 bases and V 3 bases, and 7 bases lay outside the gene matches. CDR3 bases: TGTGCCAGCAGTGACCCCGGGACAGGGGATGACGAGCAGTACGTC. Its protein product is CASSDPGTGDDEQYV.

V gene TRBV2 combines with J gene TRBJ2-1; the match to TRBD2 covers 14 bases. J lost 9 bases, V lost 7 bases, and 8 bases had no gene match. The length of the CDR3 is 15 residues. Germline CDR1 SNHLY, CDR2 FYNNEI. This CDR3 reads CASTGLAGGRGEQFF. The DNA for the CDR3 is TGTGCCAGCACAGGACTAGCGGGGGGTAGGGGTGAGCAGTTCTTC.

This chain uses TRBV19 with TRBJ2-2; D unresolved. Germline V CDR1 and CDR2: LNHDA, SQIVND (reference sequence). The V end was cut by 3 bases, the J end by 6 bases, with 8 bases between. This CDR3 has 13 amino acids. In DNA, the CDR3 is TGTGCCAGTAGTATCCCTCGGGCCGGGGAGCTGTTTTTT. Translating it yields CASSIPRAGELFF.

The V and J genes are TRBV5-5 and TRBJ1-3; D gene ambiguous. The CDR3 runs to 15 residues. CDR1 is SGHKS, CDR2 YYEKEE, per germline (reference sequence). The V gene lost 4 bases and the J gene lost 0 bases, with 11 bases spanning the gap. CDR3 amino acids: CASSKREVSGNTIYF. CDR3 in DNA: TGTGCCAGCAGCAAACGGGAGGTCTCTGGAAACACCATATATTTT.

The chain combines TRBV6-6 with TRBJ1-1; 7 bases fit TRBD1. Germline V gene lookup returns CDR1 MNHNY and CDR2 SVGAGI (reference sequence). The ends lost 0 bases at V and 1 base at J; junction bases unmatched: 2. This CDR3 contains 15 residues. CDR3 amino acids: CASSYSGTANTEAFF. CDR3 nucleotide sequence: TGTGCCAGCAGTTACTCTGGGACAGCGAACACTGAAGCTTTCTTT.

This clone was observed a few times. The rearrangement links TRBV9 to TRBJ1-1, with D perhaps TRBD1 (5 bases). The germline V gene has CDR1 SGDLS and CDR2 YYNGEE. V lost 0 bases and J 11 bases, leaving 14 bases between the germline ends. This CDR3 region has 13 residues. The CDR3 spells CASSVAAGQGAFF. The CDR3 coding sequence is TGTGCCAGCAGCGTAGCGGCAGGACAAGGGGCTTTCTTT.

V usage is TRBV12-5 and J usage is TRBJ1-2; D might be TRBD1 (5 bases). V shed 6 bases and J shed 4 bases, with 21 bases lying between them. CDR3 length equals 16 residues. Per the germline V gene, CDR1 is LGHNT and CDR2 is FRNRAP. As DNA, the CDR3 is TGTGCTAGTGGCCTTTTGGGCAGGGTGGAACTCTATGGCTACACCTTC. This codes for CASGLLGRVELYGYTF.